This entry concerns a single T cell receptor beta chain. A much larger clone lies one base from this, so it may be a read error. This sample was taken from a study of human T cells and chemical hapten exposure. The library tagged each cDNA molecule with unique molecular identifiers. A single record per CDR3 protein comes from TCRdb applying MiXCR to the RACE reads. Here the sample spans fewer than 300,000 distinct CDR3 sequences, about 8.6% being singletons. Germline lookup yields CDR1 MDHEN and CDR2 SYDVKM. This CDR3 is 17 amino acids long. The time point is: pre-sensitization, week 0. Treatment meaning: therapeutic diphenylcyclopropenone sensitization with weekly scalp DPC.

This specimen was whole blood, taken in connection with sensitization to the hapten diphenylcyclopropenone (DPC). This clonotype was sampled from a woman aged 40 to 49 with alopecia areata. Some clones in this sample may be carry-over from other donors' samples. The chain uses TRBV28 and TRBJ2-1, with 12 bases aligning to TRBD2. CDR3 region: CDRIRGTSGSSYNEQFF. The CDR3 nucleotides are TGTGACCGAATCCGGGGGACTAGCGGGTCATCCTACAATGAGCAGTTCTTC.